These 2 T cell receptor beta chains were all obtained from the same sample, sequenced in a study of blood T cell repertoires in COVID-19. Only in-frame clones appear in the TCRdb table, and some are missing; sequencing was by immunoSEQ multiplex PCR. There are 75,000 to 95,000 clones in the sample; roughly 85% occur only once, and roughly 5.7% lies in the top ten. The material sequenced was peripheral blood. These receptors all come from a man aged 60 to 69 with acute or convalescent COVID-19.

The sample holds one count of this clone. The chain uses TRBV5-6 and TRBJ1-1; D is unclear. The CDR3 runs 17 residues. CDR1 and CDR2 from the germline V gene are SGHDT and YYEEEE. Trimming cost V 4 bases and J 3 bases, with 22 bases left between them. The CDR3 loop is CASSPGARVGKYTEAFF. The CDR3 DNA reads TGTGCCAGCAGCCCGGGAGCCCGGGTAGGGAAGTACACTGAAGCTTTCTTT.

The V gene is TRBV9, the J gene TRBJ2-1, with 7 bases fitting TRBD2. V lost 0 bases, J lost 9 bases, and 9 bases stayed unmatched. The germline CDR1 and CDR2 sequences are SGDLS and YYNGEE. The CDR3 covers 15 residues. Here the CDR3 reads CASSVGTRTYGEQFF. The DNA for the CDR3 is TGTGCCAGCAGCGTAGGGACTAGAACCTACGGTGAGCAGTTCTTC. Full variable domain (missing parts from reference TRBV9 and TRBJ2-1): DSGVTQTPKHLITATGQRVTLRCSPRSGDLSVYWYQQSLDQGLQFLIQYYNGEERAKGNILERFSAQQFPDLHSELNLSSLELGDSALYFCASSVGTRTYGEQFFGPGTRLTVL.